This entry lists 5 T cell receptor beta chains sequenced from one sample in a study of CD8+ T cells in alopecia areata. A few patients' sorted CD4+ cells yielded CD25+CD127- cells. RNA, once extracted, was reverse transcribed into cDNA for use as the sequencing template. Sequencing used immunoSEQ multiplex PCR; TCRdb keeps in-frame clones, though not all of them. Of around 8,000 clones detected, approximately 70% appear once; the ten largest clones hold roughly 2.6%. The sequenced sample consisted of CD4+ Tregs sorted from blood. These TCRs come from a human donor with alopecia areata.

A few counts support this clone. The V and J genes are TRBV7-3 and TRBJ1-2; 12 bases fit TRBD1. This CDR3 has 21 amino acids. The germline V gene encodes CDR1 SGHTA and CDR2 FQGTGA. Unmatched junction bases numbered 22, after V lost 2 bases and J lost 6 bases. The CDR3 loop is CASSLGVDALGTGGALDGYTF. CDR3 DNA: TGTGCCAGCAGCTTAGGGGTTGACGCACTAGGGACAGGGGGCGCCCTGGATGGCTACACCTTC.

This chain uses TRBV30 with TRBJ1-2, with TRBD1 identical over 9 bases. Germline assignment: CDR1 GTSNPN and CDR2 SVGIG (reference sequence). V was clipped by 0 bases and J by 5 bases; unmatched bases: 7. This CDR3 comprises 15 residues. The CDR3 DNA sequence: TGTGCCTGGAGTGTATTCCCGGGACAGGGATATGGCTACACCTTC. Protein product: CAWSVFPGQGYGYTF.

The sample holds one count of this clone. The rearrangement uses TRBV5-4 and TRBJ1-2; D gene ambiguous. The CDR3 has 14 residues. With 0 bases removed from V and 13 bases from J, the gap between germline ends came to 19 bases. The germline V gene has CDR1 SGHNT and CDR2 YYREEE (reference sequence). CDR3 in amino acids: CASSLERFVMAPTF. In DNA, the CDR3 is TGTGCCAGCAGCTTGGAGCGTTTCGTAATGGCCCCCACCTTC.

This clone has a handful of counts. V is TRBV18 and J is TRBJ2-7; D is perhaps TRBD1 (6 bases). Trimming left V 3 bases short and J 4 bases short, with 16 bases between. CDR1 KGHSH and CDR2 LQKENI come from the germline V gene. CDR3 length: 15 residues. CDR3 sequence: CASSPQRTVSYEQYF. CDR3 nucleotides: TGTGCCAGCTCACCGCAAAGGACAGTTTCTTACGAGCAGTACTTC.

The V call is TRBV28, the J call TRBJ2-1; TRBD2 matches at 11 bases. Looked up from germline, CDR1 is MDHEN and CDR2 is SYDVKM. The CDR3 loop spans 19 amino acids. Trimming at V came to 4 bases and at J to 6 bases, leaving 17 bases not matched to a gene. In nucleotides, the CDR3 is TGTGCCAGCAGTTCCCTGTTACTCTTTAGCGGGAGGGTGCGCAATGAGCAGTTCTTC. This translates into CASSSLLLFSGRVRNEQFF.